The next 18 T cell receptor beta chains were all read from a single sample in a study of shared clonotypes between healthy human individuals. Here immunoSEQ multiplex PCR was the method, and the copy in TCRdb shows in-frame clones only, minus some. The sample lists some 500,000 clones, 79% occurring once. The sequencing sample was made of PBMCs. The receptor source for this set is a woman aged 40 to 50 in good health. Some clones in this sample may be carry-over from other donors' samples.

The V gene is TRBV19, the J gene TRBJ2-5, with D perhaps matching TRBD1 (6 bases). This CDR3 is 16 amino acids long. The germline V gene has CDR1 LNHDA and CDR2 SQIVND (reference sequence). V lost 6 bases and J 5 bases, leaving 22 bases between the germline ends. The chain's CDR3 is CASSPSSRGVLETQYF. The CDR3 DNA reads as TGTGCCAGTAGCCCCTCGAGCAGGGGCGTTCTGGAGACCCAGTACTTC.

The genes are TRBV6-1 and TRBJ2-7; 8 bases fit TRBD2. Losses at the gene ends were 1 base for V and 2 bases for J; bases not matched to a gene: 7. Germline loops: CDR1 MNHNS, CDR2 SASEGT. The CDR3 extends over 16 amino acids. In DNA, the CDR3 is TGTGCCAGCAGTGAAGGGGCCACTAGCGGAACCTACGAGCAGTACTTC. It is translated as CASSEGATSGTYEQYF.

The chain uses TRBV6-4 and TRBJ2-6, with 12 bases fitting TRBD2. CDR1 is MRHNA, CDR2 SNTAGT, per germline. V trimming: 10 bases; J trimming: 4 bases; junction bases outside the gene matches: 8. This CDR3 is built from 16 residues. CDR3: CATSTSGSSGANVLTF. The CDR3 DNA reads TGTGCCACCTCGACTAGCGGGAGCTCGGGGGCCAACGTCCTGACTTTC.

The sample holds one count of this clone. This chain uses TRBV4-1 with TRBJ2-5; 9 nucleotides align to TRBD2. Germline CDR1 and CDR2: MGHRA and YSYEKL. The CDR3 runs to 15 residues. Losses at the gene ends were 4 bases for V and 4 bases for J; bases not matched to a gene: 7. The CDR3, as DNA: TGCGCCAGCAGCCCACAGCGGGAGGCGCTAGAGACCCAGTACTTC. Translation: CASSPQREALETQYF.

The chain is built from TRBV7-8 and TRBJ1-5; possibly TRBD1 for D (5 bases). V lost 0 bases to trimming and J lost 7 bases, with 16 bases between them. The CDR3 has 16 residues. Germline assignment: CDR1 SGHVS and CDR2 FQNEAQ. The CDR3 loop is CASSLATRGDRQPQHF. The CDR3 region has the DNA TGTGCCAGCAGCTTAGCGACTAGAGGGGACCGGCAGCCCCAGCATTTT.

V usage is TRBV30 and J usage is TRBJ1-6, with D perhaps matching TRBD1 (6 bases). The CDR3 has 14 residues. Looked up from germline, CDR1 is GTSNPN and CDR2 is SVGIG (reference sequence). The V end lost 2 bases, the J end lost 8 bases, and 13 bases lay between the germline ends. The CDR3 bases are TGTGCCTGGAGTATACAGGGACCCTATTCACCCCTCCACTTT. This codes for CAWSIQGPYSPLHF.

The chain carries TRBV23-1 and TRBJ2-7, with 7 positions matching TRBD1. TRBV23-1 is annotated as an ORF whose role is uncertain. The CDR3 runs 16 residues. The ends lost 4 bases at V and 3 bases at J; junction bases unmatched: 12. The CDR3 DNA is TGCGCCAGCAGTCCGGGCCCGGGGCAGGGGGTCTACGAGCAGTACTTC. Protein: CASSPGPGQGVYEQYF.

The chain employs TRBV1 and TRBJ2-4. TRBV1 is a pseudogene locus. CDR3 length equals 15 residues. The DNA of the CDR3 is TGCACCAGCAGCCAAGAAGGGTTTGGCAAAAACATTCAGTACTTC. This codes for CTSSQEGFGKNIQYF.

The chain carries TRBV10-3 and TRBJ2-7, with D uncertain. V was pared by 5 bases and J by 2 bases, with 7 bases between. Germline V gene lookup returns CDR1 ENHRY and CDR2 SYGVKD. This CDR3 is 12 amino acids long. The chain's CDR3 is CAISTTAYEQYF. The CDR3 DNA reads as TGTGCCATCAGTACGACTGCCTACGAGCAGTACTTC.

This chain's CDR3 is CSAPTSGQETQYF. CDR3 nucleotide sequence: TGCAGCGCCCCGACTAGCGGACAAGAGACCCAGTACTTC. The gene calls are TRBV29-1 and TRBJ2-5, with 9 positions matching TRBD2. J was trimmed by 2 bases and V by 7 bases; bases with no gene match: 5. The CDR3 runs 13 residues. Germline values: CDR1 SQVTM, CDR2 ANQGSEA.

The J gene is TRBJ2-5, the V gene TRBV7-9, with a tentative D call TRBD2 (5 bases). V was pared by 2 bases and J by 3 bases, with 10 bases between. This CDR3 is built from 14 residues. Looked up from germline, CDR1 is SEHNR and CDR2 is FQNEAQ (reference sequence). In DNA form, the CDR3 reads TGTGCCAGCAGCTTAAGGTGGGGAGAAGAGACCCAGTACTTC. Protein sequence: CASSLRWGEETQYF. Full variable domain (remainder filled in from reference TRBV7-9 and TRBJ2-5): DTGVSQNPRHKITKRGQNVTFRCDPISEHNRLYWYRQTLGQGPEFLTYFQNEAQLEKSRLLSDRFSAERPKGSFSTLEIQRTEQGDSAMYLCASSLRWGEETQYFGPGTRLLVL.

The genes are TRBV5-1 and TRBJ1-1; the match to TRBD1 covers 8 bases. Germline trimming cut 7 bases from V and 1 base from J; bases unmatched to any gene: 6. Germline-derived CDR1 and CDR2 are SGHRS and YFSETQ. The CDR3 runs 14 residues. The CDR3 DNA sequence: TGCGCCAGCGCTAAACAGGGGGAGAACACTGAAGCTTTCTTT. Translating it yields CASAKQGENTEAFF.

The chain has TRBV11-2 and TRBJ2-2, with D tentatively TRBD2 (6 bases). Trimming removed 3 bases from V and 6 bases from J, with 17 bases in between. This CDR3 region has 16 residues. Germline V gives CDR1 SGHAT, CDR2 FQNNGV. The CDR3 spells CASSFTTSVSSGELFF. As DNA, the CDR3 is TGTGCCAGCAGCTTCACGACTAGTGTCAGCTCCGGGGAGCTGTTTTTT.

For the CDR3, the DNA is TGTGCCAGCAGCTTAGGGGTCAGCCAAGAGACCTACGAGCAGTACTTC. Encoded protein: CASSLGVSQETYEQYF. The rearrangement uses TRBV11-2 and TRBJ2-7; no definite D call. The CDR3 consists of 16 residues. V lost 1 base to trimming and J lost 2 bases, with 15 bases between them. Germline V gene data show CDR1 as SGHAT and CDR2 as FQNNGV.

The chain joins TRBV18 to TRBJ2-7; D is possibly TRBD1 (6 bases). Germline V lookup: CDR1 KGHSH, CDR2 LQKENI. V was trimmed by 0 bases and J by 3 bases, leaving 9 bases between them. This CDR3 has 14 residues. CDR3 sequence reads: CASSPPQGFYEQYF. In DNA, the CDR3 is TGTGCCAGCTCACCACCACAGGGATTCTACGAGCAGTACTTC.

The rearrangement joins TRBV29-1 to TRBJ2-3; 9 bases map to TRBD1. The CDR3 is 13 residues long. Germline trimming cut 7 bases from V and 6 bases from J; bases unmatched to any gene: 8. Germline CDR1 reads SQVTM; CDR2 reads ANQGSEA. Written as DNA, the CDR3 is TGCAGCGCCGAACAGGGGGCTCGGGATACGCAGTATTTT. This encodes CSAEQGARDTQYF.

The table lists this clone with a few counts. The rearrangement joins TRBV7-6 to TRBJ2-5, with D hard to call. Judging by the DNA end, TRBJ2-7 fits better; the J call may be wrong. Germline V gives CDR1 SGHVS, CDR2 FNYEAQ. The CDR3 contains 14 residues. CDR3 in amino acids: CASSLGRSSYEQYF. For the CDR3, the DNA is TGTGCCAGCAGCTTAGGCCGGAGCTCCTACGAGCAGTACTTC.

The chain joins TRBV29-1 to TRBJ2-1; either TRBD1 or TRBD2 may fit D (5 bases each). This CDR3 region has 10 residues. From germline, CDR1 is SQVTM and CDR2 ANQGSEA. Trimming left V 4 bases short and J 15 bases short, with 13 bases between. The CDR3 reads CSVARDQTFF. The DNA of the CDR3 is TGCAGCGTTGCCCGGGACCAGACGTTCTTC.